A single T cell receptor (beta chain) is shown here with its context. The TCRbeta library was prepared with unique molecular identifiers. TCRdb re-derived calls from the PCR reads in MiXCR, one entry per CDR3 protein. Among around 600,000 distinct CDR3 sequences listed, about 10% were seen once. The entry originates in a study of T-cell reconstitution after alpha-beta-depleted transplantation in children. Trimming pared 1 base from V and 6 bases from J, leaving 7 bases between. From germline, CDR1 is ENHRY and CDR2 SYGVKD. The CDR3 has 13 amino acids. The specimen was PBMCs from the stem cell graft donor, collected from the stem cell graft. The gene calls are TRBV10-3 and TRBJ1-5; D is uncertain. This receptor was obtained from a human donor who donated a stem cell graft to a child with acute myeloid leukemia. The CDR3 here is CAISEYSGQPQHF. The CDR3, as DNA: TGTGCCATCAGTGAGTACTCGGGTCAGCCCCAGCATTTT.